This TCR beta chain was found in a study of blood T cell repertoires in COVID-19. Sequenced by immunoSEQ multiplex PCR; TCRdb stores in-frame clones only, minus some. The sample holds roughly 230,000 clones; around 90% are singletons and the top ten take 0.7%. Germline V gene lookup returns CDR1 SGHDN and CDR2 FVKESK. The CDR3 loop spans 17 amino acids. V trimming: 2 bases; J trimming: 4 bases; junction bases outside the gene matches: 8. Sequencing input: peripheral blood. The chain carries TRBV14 and TRBJ2-7; TRBD2 aligns across 13 bases. This TCR was sampled from a human donor in a cohort sampled during active COVID-19. In DNA form, the CDR3 reads TGTGCCAGCAGCCAAACTAGTGGACTAGCGGGGGCTTACGAGCAGTACTTC. Its translation is CASSQTSGLAGAYEQYF.